The present TCR beta chain was sequenced within a study of T-cell reconstitution after alpha-beta-depleted transplantation in children. Preparation of the TCRbeta library used unique molecular identifiers. One entry per CDR3 protein results from TCRdb running MiXCR on the PCR reads. The table has 200,000 to 250,000 distinct CDR3 sequences, about 8.7% seen once; the top ten hold less than 40%. The sample holds many counts of this clonotype. The V gene lost 0 bases and the J gene lost 2 bases, with 12 bases spanning the gap. Germline V gives CDR1 SGHRS, CDR2 YFSETQ. This CDR3 is 16 amino acids long. Sequenced material: PBMCs, mostly from graft donor cells, taken 360 days after TCRalphabeta/CD19-depleted stem cell transplant. The receptor was derived from a male patient between 2 and 10 years old who had a stem cell transplant for acute myeloid leukemia, so the T cells may come from the graft donor. The gene calls are TRBV5-1 and TRBJ2-1; D may match TRBD1 or TRBD2 (6 bases each). The CDR3 nucleotides read TGCGCCAGCAGCTTGGTAGGGGGGCCGACCTACAATGAGCAGTTCTTC. Its protein is CASSLVGGPTYNEQFF.